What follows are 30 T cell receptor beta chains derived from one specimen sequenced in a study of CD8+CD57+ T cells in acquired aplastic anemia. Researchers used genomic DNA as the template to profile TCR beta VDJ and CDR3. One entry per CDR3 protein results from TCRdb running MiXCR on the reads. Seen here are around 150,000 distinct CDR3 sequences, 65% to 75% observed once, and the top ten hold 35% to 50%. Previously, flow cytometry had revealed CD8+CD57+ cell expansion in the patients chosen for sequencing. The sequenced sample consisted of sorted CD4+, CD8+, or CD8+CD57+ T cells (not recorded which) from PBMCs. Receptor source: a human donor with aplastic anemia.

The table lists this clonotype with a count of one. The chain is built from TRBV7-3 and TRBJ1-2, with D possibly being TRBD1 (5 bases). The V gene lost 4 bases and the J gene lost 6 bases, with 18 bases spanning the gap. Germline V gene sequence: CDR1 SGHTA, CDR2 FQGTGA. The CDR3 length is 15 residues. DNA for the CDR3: TGTGCCAGCAGCTCACCCAGCAGGGAACGCAATGGCTACACCTTC. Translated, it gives CASSSPSRERNGYTF.

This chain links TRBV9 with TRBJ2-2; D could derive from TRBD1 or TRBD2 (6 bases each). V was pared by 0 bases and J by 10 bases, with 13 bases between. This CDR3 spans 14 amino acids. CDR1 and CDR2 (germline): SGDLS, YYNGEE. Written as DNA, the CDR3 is TGTGCCAGCAGCGTAGAATTGGGGGGCGCGGAGCTGTTTTTT. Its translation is CASSVELGGAELFF.

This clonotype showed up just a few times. This CDR3 reads CATSFRLGNSYEQYF. The CDR3 bases are TGTGCCACCAGCTTCCGGTTGGGCAACTCCTACGAGCAGTACTTC. V is TRBV15 and J is TRBJ2-7; D remains unclear. V was shortened by 5 bases and J by 0 bases, with 14 bases between the two germline ends. The germline V gene encodes CDR1 LNHNV and CDR2 YYDKDF (reference sequence). The CDR3 loop spans 15 amino acids. Combining the CDR3 with reference TRBV15 and TRBJ2-7 gives the whole variable domain DAMVIQNPRYQVTQFGKPVTLSCSQTLNHNVMYWYQQKSSQAPKLLFHYYDKDFNNEADTPDNFQSRRPNTSFCFLDIRSPGLGDTAMYLCATSFRLGNSYEQYFGPGTRLTVT.

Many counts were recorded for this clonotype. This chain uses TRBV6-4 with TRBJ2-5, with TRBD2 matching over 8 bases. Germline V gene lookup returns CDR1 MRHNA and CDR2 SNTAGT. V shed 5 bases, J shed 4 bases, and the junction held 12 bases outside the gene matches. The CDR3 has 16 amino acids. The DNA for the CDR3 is TGTGCCAGCAGTAGTGGCGGGGGACTAGAGTCAGAGACCCAGTACTTC. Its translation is CASSSGGGLESETQYF.

This CDR3 is CASRPVGGGHGYTF. CDR3 DNA sequence: TGTGCCAGCAGGCCGGTCGGAGGGGGTCATGGCTACACCTTC. This chain connects TRBV2 to TRBJ1-2; D is perhaps TRBD1 (6 bases). Germline V CDR1 and CDR2: SNHLY, FYNNEI. With 6 bases removed from V and 6 bases from J, the gap between germline ends came to 17 bases. The CDR3 has 14 residues.

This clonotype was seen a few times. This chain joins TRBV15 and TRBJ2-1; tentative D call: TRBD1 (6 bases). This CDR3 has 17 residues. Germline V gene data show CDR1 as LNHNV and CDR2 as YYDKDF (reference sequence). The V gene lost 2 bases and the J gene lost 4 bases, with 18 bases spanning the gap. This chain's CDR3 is CATSRTRNTGQYNEQFF. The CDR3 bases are TGTGCCACCAGCAGAACCCGCAATACAGGACAGTACAATGAGCAGTTCTTC.

CDR3 in DNA: TGCAGTGCTAGAGAACTAGCGGAAGAGACCCAGTACTTC. It translates to CSARELAEETQYF. The rearrangement links TRBV20-1 to TRBJ2-5; 8 nucleotides agree with TRBD2. The trim removed 0 bases at V and 3 bases at J, leaving 0 bases unmatched. The CDR3 loop spans 13 amino acids. Germline CDR1 reads DFQATT; CDR2 reads SNEGSKA (reference sequence).

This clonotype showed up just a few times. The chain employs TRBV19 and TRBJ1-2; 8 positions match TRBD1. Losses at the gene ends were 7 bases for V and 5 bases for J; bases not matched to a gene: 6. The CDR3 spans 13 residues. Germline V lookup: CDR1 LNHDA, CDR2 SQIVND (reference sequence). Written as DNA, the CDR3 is TGTGCCAGTAACGTGCAGGGGGCATATGGCTACACCTTC. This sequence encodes CASNVQGAYGYTF.

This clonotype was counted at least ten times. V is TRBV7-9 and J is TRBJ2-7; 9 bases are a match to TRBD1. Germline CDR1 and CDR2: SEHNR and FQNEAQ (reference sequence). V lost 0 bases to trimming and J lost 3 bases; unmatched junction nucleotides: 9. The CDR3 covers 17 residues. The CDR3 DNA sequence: TGTGCCAGCAGCTTAGCGCTTGAGGGACAGGGTGACTACGAGCAGTACTTC. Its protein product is CASSLALEGQGDYEQYF.

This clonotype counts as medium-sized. CDR3 nucleotide sequence: TGCAGTGCTAGAGGGACCGCCGGGACTAGCGGGATTCAGGAGACCCAGTACTTC. Encoded protein: CSARGTAGTSGIQETQYF. The chain links TRBV20-1 to TRBJ2-5, with 13 nucleotides matching TRBD2. V lost 1 base, J lost 5 bases, and 13 bases stayed unmatched. The germline CDR1 and CDR2 sequences are DFQATT and SNEGSKA (reference sequence). This CDR3 has 18 residues.

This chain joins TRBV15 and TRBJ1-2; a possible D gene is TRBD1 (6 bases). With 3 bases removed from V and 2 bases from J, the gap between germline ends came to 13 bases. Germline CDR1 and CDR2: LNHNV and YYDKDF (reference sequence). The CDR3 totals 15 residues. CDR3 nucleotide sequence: TGTGCCACCAGCAGCGACCGGGACACGAACTATGGCTACACCTTC. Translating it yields CATSSDRDTNYGYTF.

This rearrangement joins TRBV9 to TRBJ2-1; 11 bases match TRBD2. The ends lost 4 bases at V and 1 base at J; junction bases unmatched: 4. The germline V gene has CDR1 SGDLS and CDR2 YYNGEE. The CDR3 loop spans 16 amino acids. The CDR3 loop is CASSPRLAGSYNEQFF. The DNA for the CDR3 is TGTGCCAGCAGCCCTAGACTAGCGGGGTCCTACAATGAGCAGTTCTTC.

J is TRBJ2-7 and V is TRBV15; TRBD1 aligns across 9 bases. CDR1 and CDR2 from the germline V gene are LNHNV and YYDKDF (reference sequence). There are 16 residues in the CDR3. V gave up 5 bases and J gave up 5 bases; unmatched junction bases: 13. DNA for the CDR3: TGTGCCACCAGCCAATTTTCCGGGACAGGGTCCGACGAGCAGTACTTC. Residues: CATSQFSGTGSDEQYF.

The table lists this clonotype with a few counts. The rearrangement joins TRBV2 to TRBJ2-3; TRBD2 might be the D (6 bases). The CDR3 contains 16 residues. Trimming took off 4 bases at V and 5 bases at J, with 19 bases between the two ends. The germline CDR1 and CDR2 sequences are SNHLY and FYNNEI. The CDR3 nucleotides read TGTGCCAGCAGTGTTTTTGGCGGGGCCCAGTTAGATACGCAGTATTTT. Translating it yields CASSVFGGAQLDTQYF. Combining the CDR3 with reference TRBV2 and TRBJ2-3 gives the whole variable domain EPEVTQTPSHQVTQMGQEVILRCVPISNHLYFYWYRQILGQKVEFLVSFYNNEISEKSEIFDDQFSVERPDGSNFTLKIRSTKLEDSAMYFCASSVFGGAQLDTQYFGPGTRLTVL.

The CDR3 DNA reads TGTGCCAGCAGCGCGGGGGGGGATACGCAGTATTTT. Protein sequence: CASSAGGDTQYF. The genes are TRBV9 and TRBJ2-3; TRBD2 matches at 8 bases. The germline V gene has CDR1 SGDLS and CDR2 YYNGEE. V lost 3 bases, J lost 6 bases, and 0 bases stayed unmatched. The CDR3 is 12 residues long.

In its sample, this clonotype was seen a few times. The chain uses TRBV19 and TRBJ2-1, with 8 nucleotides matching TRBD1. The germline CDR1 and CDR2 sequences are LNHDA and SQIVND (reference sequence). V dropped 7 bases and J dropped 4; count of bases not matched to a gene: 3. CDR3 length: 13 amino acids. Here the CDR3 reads CASIDRGYNEQFF. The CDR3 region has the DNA TGTGCCAGTATCGACAGGGGTTACAATGAGCAGTTCTTC.

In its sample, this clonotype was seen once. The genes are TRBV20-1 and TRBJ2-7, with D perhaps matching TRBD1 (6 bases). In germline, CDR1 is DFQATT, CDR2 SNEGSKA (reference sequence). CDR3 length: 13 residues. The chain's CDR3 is CSPEAGGASEQYF. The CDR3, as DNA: TGCAGCCCCGAGGCTGGGGGCGCGTCCGAGCAGTACTTC.

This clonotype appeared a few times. This chain's CDR3 is CASSLAGAYQETQYF. The CDR3 DNA reads as TGTGCCAGCAGCTTAGCGGGGGCGTACCAAGAGACCCAGTACTTC. The chain has TRBV7-9 and TRBJ2-5, with D possibly TRBD1 on 6 matching bases. This CDR3 is 15 amino acids long. The V and J ends lost 0 bases and 0 bases respectively, with 8 bases between them. Germline CDR1 is SEHNR and CDR2 is FQNEAQ (reference sequence). Complete variable domain (other parts from reference TRBV7-9 and TRBJ2-5): DTGVSQNPRHKITKRGQNVTFRCDPISEHNRLYWYRQTLGQGPEFLTYFQNEAQLEKSRLLSDRFSAERPKGSFSTLEIQRTEQGDSAMYLCASSLAGAYQETQYFGPGTRLLVL.

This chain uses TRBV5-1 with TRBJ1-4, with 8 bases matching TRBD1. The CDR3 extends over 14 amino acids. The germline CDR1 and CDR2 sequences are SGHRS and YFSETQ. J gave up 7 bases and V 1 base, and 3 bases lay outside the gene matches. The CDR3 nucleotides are TGCGCCAGCAGCTTGCCAGGGGGCGGTGAAAAACTGTTTTTT. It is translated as CASSLPGGGEKLFF.

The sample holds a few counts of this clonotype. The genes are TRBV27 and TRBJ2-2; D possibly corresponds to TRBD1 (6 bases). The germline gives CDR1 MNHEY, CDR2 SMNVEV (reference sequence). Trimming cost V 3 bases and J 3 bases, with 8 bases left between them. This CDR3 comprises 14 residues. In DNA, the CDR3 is TGTGCCAGCAGTTTCTACAGGGACACCGGGGAGCTGTTTTTT. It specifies CASSFYRDTGELFF.

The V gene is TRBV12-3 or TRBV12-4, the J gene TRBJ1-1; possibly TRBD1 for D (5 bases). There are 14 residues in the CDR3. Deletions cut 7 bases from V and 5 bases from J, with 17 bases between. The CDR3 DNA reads TGTGCCAGCAACCCCCAGGGATCGGGGACTGAAGCTTTCTTT. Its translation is CASNPQGSGTEAFF.

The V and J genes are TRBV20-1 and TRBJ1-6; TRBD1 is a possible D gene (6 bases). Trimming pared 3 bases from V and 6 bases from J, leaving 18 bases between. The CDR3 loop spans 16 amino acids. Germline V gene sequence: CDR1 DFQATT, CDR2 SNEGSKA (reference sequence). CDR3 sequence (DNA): TGCAGTGCTAGCTCCACCGACTCAGGGGTTAATTCACCCCTCCACTTT. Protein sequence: CSASSTDSGVNSPLHF.

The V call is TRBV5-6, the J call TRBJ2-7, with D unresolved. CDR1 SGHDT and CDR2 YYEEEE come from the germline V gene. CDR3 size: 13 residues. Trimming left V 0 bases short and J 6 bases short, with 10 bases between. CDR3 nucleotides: TGTGCCAGCAGCTTGGTGACGGTACGCGAGCAGTACTTC. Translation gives CASSLVTVREQYF.

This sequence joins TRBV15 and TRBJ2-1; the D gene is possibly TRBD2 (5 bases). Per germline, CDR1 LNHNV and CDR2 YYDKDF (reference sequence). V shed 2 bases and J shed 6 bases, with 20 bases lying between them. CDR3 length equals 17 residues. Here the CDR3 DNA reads TGTGCCACCAGCAGAATACTCAGAGGGAAGGACCCCAATGAGCAGTTCTTC. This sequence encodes CATSRILRGKDPNEQFF.

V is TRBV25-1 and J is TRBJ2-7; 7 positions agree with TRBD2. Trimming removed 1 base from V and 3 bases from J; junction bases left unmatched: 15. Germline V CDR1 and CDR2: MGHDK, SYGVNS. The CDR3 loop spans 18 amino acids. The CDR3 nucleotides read TGTGCCAGCAGTGAATTCCCCCGTTGGGGAGGGGAAATCTACGAGCAGTACTTC. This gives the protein CASSEFPRWGGEIYEQYF.

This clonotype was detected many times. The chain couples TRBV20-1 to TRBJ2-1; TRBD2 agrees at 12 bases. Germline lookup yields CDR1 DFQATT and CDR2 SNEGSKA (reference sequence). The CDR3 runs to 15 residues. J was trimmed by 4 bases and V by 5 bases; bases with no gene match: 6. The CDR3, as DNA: TGCAGTGCTCCCCGGACTAGCGGGGATTACAATGAGCAGTTCTTC. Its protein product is CSAPRTSGDYNEQFF.

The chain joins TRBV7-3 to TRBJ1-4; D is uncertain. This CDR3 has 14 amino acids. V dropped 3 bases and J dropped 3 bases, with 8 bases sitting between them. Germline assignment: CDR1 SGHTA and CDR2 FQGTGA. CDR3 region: CASSFGRPNEKLFF. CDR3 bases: TGTGCCAGCAGCTTTGGGAGGCCTAATGAAAAACTGTTTTTT.

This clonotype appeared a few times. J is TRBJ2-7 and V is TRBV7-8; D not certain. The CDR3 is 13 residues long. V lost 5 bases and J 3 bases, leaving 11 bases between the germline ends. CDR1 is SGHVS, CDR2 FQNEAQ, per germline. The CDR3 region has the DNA TGTGCCAGCAGCCCCGGTCTAGGCTACGAGCAGTACTTC. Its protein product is CASSPGLGYEQYF.

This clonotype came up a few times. The CDR3 region has the DNA TGCAGCGCTGGGAGGGTCGACACTGAAGCTTTCTTT. It yields the protein CSAGRVDTEAFF. This chain connects TRBV29-1 to TRBJ1-1; D uncertain. Germline values: CDR1 SQVTM, CDR2 ANQGSEA. V shed 7 bases and J shed 3 bases, with 12 bases lying between them. This CDR3 is 12 amino acids long.

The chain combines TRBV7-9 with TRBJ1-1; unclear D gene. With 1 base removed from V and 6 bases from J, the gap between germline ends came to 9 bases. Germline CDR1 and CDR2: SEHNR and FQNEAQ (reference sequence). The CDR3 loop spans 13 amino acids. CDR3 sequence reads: CASSLGGSSEAFF. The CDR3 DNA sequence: TGTGCCAGCAGCTTAGGTGGGTCCTCTGAAGCTTTCTTT.